This T cell receptor beta chain was obtained from a study of vaccination and CD4 T cells after COVID-19. Across the study: The study enrolled six male and four female convalescents, two of whom were Hispanic. Cultures that served as controls received a CEFX pool, an HIV-1 Nef pool, or no peptide. Study conclusions and caveats: Spike mono-reactivity was the property of 304 of 307 vaccine-specific clones in convalescent patients. Convalescent patients gained a median approximately 86% of their reactive clones only post-vaccination.

Concerning this clonotype: The antigen is unknown.

The CDR3 runs 17 residues. With 1 base clipped from V and 5 bases from J, the junction kept 9 bases outside the gene matches. Per germline, CDR1 LGHNA and CDR2 YNFKEQ. Treatment denoted: approximately nine-day PBMC culture with coronavirus spike peptide pools or control peptides (ViraFEST assay). The Oncomine TCR Beta short-read assay sequenced DNA from cultured CD4+ T cells. TCRdb re-analysed the PCR reads in MiXCR, keeping a single row per CDR3 protein. The repertoire holds several thousand distinct CDR3 sequences, 20% to 25% seen once, with over 20% in the top ten. The clonotype comes from a human donor who had recovered from COVID-19. Sample: CD4+ T cells from blood, cultured in vitro, taken after SARS-CoV-2 vaccination. This chain joins TRBV4-2 and TRBJ2-1; TRBD2 agrees at 9 bases. The CDR3 DNA follows: TGTGCCAGCAGCCAAGGCCCGGGACTAGCCCTCGACAATGAGCAGTTCTTC. This gives the protein CASSQGPGLALDNEQFF.